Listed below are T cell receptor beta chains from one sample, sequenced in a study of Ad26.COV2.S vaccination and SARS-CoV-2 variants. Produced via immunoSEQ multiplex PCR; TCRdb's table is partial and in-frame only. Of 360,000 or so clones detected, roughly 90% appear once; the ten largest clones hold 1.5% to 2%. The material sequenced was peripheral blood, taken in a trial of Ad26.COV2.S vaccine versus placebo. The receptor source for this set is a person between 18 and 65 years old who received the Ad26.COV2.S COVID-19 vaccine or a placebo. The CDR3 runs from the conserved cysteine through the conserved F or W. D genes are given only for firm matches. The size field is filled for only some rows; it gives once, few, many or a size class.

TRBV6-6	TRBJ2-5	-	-	CASSSGRFRAGETQYF	TGTGCCAGCAGTTCGGGGCGATTTAGGGCGGGAGAGACCCAGTACTTC
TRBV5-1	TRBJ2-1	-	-	CASSLERGRSEQFF	TGCGCCAGCAGCTTGGAGAGGGGCAGGAGTGAGCAGTTCTTC
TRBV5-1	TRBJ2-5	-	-	CASSQSAQETQYF	TGCGCCAGCAGCCAGAGCGCCCAAGAGACCCAGTACTTC
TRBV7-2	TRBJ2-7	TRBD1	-	CASSYYGTGAYEQYF	TGTGCCAGCAGCTACTACGGGACAGGGGCCTACGAGCAGTACTTC
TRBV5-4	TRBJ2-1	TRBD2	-	CASSLGTSGSNEQFF	TGTGCCAGCAGCTTAGGGACTAGCGGGAGTAATGAGCAGTTCTTC
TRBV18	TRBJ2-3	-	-	CASSQSTDTQYF	TGTGCCAGCTCACAGAGCACAGATACGCAGTATTTT
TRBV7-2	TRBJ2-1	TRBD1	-	CASSFRDRNNEQFF	TGTGCCAGCAGCTTTCGGGACAGAAACAATGAGCAGTTCTTC
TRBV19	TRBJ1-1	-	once	CASSKWEVYTEAFF	TGTGCCAGTAGTAAGTGGGAGGTGTACACTGAAGCTTTCTTT
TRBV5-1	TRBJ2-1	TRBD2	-	CASSWTPGTSGEQFF	TGCGCCAGCAGCTGGACTCCCGGGACTAGCGGGGAGCAGTTCTTC
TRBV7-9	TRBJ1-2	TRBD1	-	CASSDRGNYGYTF	TGTGCCAGCAGCGACAGGGGAAACTATGGCTACACCTTC
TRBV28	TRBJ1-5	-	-	CASSFGSDQPQHF	TGTGCCAGCAGTTTTGGTTCCGATCAGCCCCAGCATTTT
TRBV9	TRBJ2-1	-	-	CASSVEGANNEQFF	TGTGCCAGCAGCGTAGAGGGAGCTAACAATGAGCAGTTCTTC
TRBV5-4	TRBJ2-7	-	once	CASSLAGETHEQYF	TGTGCCAGCAGCTTGGCGGGAGAAACCCACGAGCAGTACTTC
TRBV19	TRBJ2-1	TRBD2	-	CASRRTSANEQFF	TGTGCCAGTAGGAGGACTAGCGCCAATGAGCAGTTCTTC
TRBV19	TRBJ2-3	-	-	CASSHGRTATDTQYF	TGTGCCAGTAGTCACGGCAGGACAGCCACAGATACGCAGTATTTT
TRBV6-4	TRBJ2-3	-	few	CASGQGHSDTQYF	TGTGCCAGTGGCCAAGGTCATTCAGATACGCAGTATTTT
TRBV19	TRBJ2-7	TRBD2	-	CASSRLAGEGYEQYF	TGTGCCAGTAGTCGACTAGCGGGAGAGGGATACGAGCAGTACTTC
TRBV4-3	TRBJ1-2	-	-	CASSQDGELNYGYTF	TGCGCCAGCAGCCAAGATGGAGAACTAAACTATGGCTACACCTTC
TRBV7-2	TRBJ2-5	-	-	CASSLFSGSETQYF	TGTGCCAGCAGCTTATTTAGTGGTTCGGAGACCCAGTACTTC
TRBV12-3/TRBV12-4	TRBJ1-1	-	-	CASSLMTEAFF	TGTGCCAGCAGTTTAATGACTGAAGCTTTCTTT
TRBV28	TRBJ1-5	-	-	CASMESNQPQHF	TGTGCCAGCATGGAGAGCAATCAGCCCCAGCATTTT
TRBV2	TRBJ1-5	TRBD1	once	CASRLDRVGLSNQPQHF	TGTGCCAGCAGGCTGGACAGGGTGGGTTTGAGCAATCAGCCCCAGCATTTT
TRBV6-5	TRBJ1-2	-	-	CASSLSSALGGYTF	TGTGCCAGCAGTTTAAGCTCCGCGCTTGGTGGCTACACCTTC
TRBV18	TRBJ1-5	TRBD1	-	CASSPIRDRDQPQHF	TGTGCCAGCTCACCCATCCGGGACAGAGATCAGCCCCAGCATTTT
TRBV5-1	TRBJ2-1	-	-	CASSLNDLNYNEQFF	TGCGCCAGCAGCTTGAACGATCTGAATTACAATGAGCAGTTCTTC
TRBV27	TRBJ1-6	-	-	CASSLESDYNSPLHF	TGTGCCAGCAGTTTAGAGTCGGATTATAATTCACCCCTCCACTTT
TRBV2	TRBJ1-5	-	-	CASSAGEGSNQPQHF	TGTGCCAGCAGTGCTGGGGAAGGGAGCAATCAGCCCCAGCATTTT
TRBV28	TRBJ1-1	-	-	CASSFPIDTEAFF	TGTGCCAGCAGTTTCCCCATAGACACTGAAGCTTTCTTT
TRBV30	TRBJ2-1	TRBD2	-	CAWSGPSGSSYNEQFF	TGTGCCTGGAGTGGTCCTAGCGGGAGCTCCTACAATGAGCAGTTCTTC
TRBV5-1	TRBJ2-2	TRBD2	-	CASSLASGVTGELFF	TGCGCCAGCAGCTTGGCTAGCGGGGTCACCGGGGAGCTGTTTTTT
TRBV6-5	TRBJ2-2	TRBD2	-	CASSLSGGNTGELFF	TGTGCCAGCAGTCTGAGCGGGGGGAACACCGGGGAGCTGTTTTTT
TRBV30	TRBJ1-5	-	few	CAWSVHRGAQHF	TGTGCCTGGAGTGTTCACCGGGGGGCCCAGCATTTT